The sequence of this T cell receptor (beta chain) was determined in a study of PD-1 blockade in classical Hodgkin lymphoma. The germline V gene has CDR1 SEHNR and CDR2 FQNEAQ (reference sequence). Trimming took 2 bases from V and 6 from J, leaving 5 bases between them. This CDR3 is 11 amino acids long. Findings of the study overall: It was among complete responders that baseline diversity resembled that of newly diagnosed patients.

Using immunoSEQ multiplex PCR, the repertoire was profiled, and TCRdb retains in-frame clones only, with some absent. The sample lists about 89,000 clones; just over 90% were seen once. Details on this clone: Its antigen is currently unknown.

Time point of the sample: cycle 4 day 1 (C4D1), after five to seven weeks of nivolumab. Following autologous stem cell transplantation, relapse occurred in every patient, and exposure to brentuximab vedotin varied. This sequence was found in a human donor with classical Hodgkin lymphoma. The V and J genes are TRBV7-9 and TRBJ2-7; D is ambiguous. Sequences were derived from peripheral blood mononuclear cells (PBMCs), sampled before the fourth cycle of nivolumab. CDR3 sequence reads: CASSLSLEQYF. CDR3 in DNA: TGTGCCAGCAGCTTATCACTCGAGCAGTACTTC.